This passage covers 16 T cell receptor beta chains from one sample sequenced in a study of T-cell memory formation after mild COVID-19 (dated by TCRdb to the early 2020s). Library generation was performed with 5' RACE. The sequencing machine was an Illumina NovaSeq 6000. Clones were called with MiXCR by TCRdb after fastp trimmed the public reads at Q25, and only in-frame beta chains were retained. Identical CDR3 protein sequences are pooled into one entry, listed with their most common genes and DNA. The sample table contains roughly 350,000 distinct CDR3 sequences; only one count was recorded for under 30% of them. The ten largest clones add up to around an eighth of the sample. Sequenced input: PBMCs or a T cell subset sorted from them (not recorded which). These receptors all stem from an adult woman who had mild COVID-19 (a few samples of this study predate the infection). The sample titles of this study are shuffled in the database, so cell type and time point are left out; the donor was told from shared clones.

Comments on this clonotype: One end of the junction fails to match germline, which may point to a read error. J is TRBJ2-1 and V is TRBV5-6, with D possibly matching TRBD2 (5 bases). This CDR3 is built from 12 residues. From germline, CDR1 is SGHDT and CDR2 YYEEEE. CDR3 loop: CVSSLEATEQFF. The CDR3 nucleotides are TGTGTCAGCAGCTTGGAGGCGACGGAGCAGTTCTTC.

The CDR3: CASSFDRDDEQYF. The CDR3, as DNA: TGTGCCAGCAGCTTCGACAGGGATGACGAGCAGTACTTC. The chain carries TRBV11-3 and TRBJ2-7; 7 bases map to TRBD1. V was clipped by 3 bases and J by 5 bases; unmatched bases: 4. The germline gives CDR1 SGHNT, CDR2 YENEEA. The CDR3 covers 13 residues.

The CDR3 region has the DNA TGCGCCAGCAGCCAAGATGGACAGGGGGCTTACAATGAGCAGTTCTTC. This codes for CASSQDGQGAYNEQFF. The chain uses TRBV4-3 and TRBJ2-1, with 11 bases matching TRBD1. Unmatched junction bases numbered 2, after V lost 0 bases and J lost 4 bases. In germline, CDR1 is LGHNA, CDR2 YSLEER. The CDR3 covers 16 residues.

The rearrangement uses TRBV6-5 and TRBJ2-3, with no clear D. The V gene's germline CDR1 is MNHEY and CDR2 SVGAGI. CDR3 length equals 14 residues. The V and J ends lost 7 bases and 3 bases respectively, with 14 bases between them. CDR3 nucleotides: TGTGCCAGCACCAGAGCGCCTGGGACAGATACGCAGTATTTT. Amino acid sequence: CASTRAPGTDTQYF.

The V call is TRBV7-7, the J call TRBJ2-3, with 7 bases matching TRBD1. The CDR3 is 16 residues long. Germline CDR1 is SSHAT and CDR2 is FNYEAQ (reference sequence). Losses at the gene ends were 6 bases for V and 0 bases for J; bases not matched to a gene: 9. Here the CDR3 reads CASSPTGTESTDTQYF. As DNA, the CDR3 is TGTGCCAGCAGTCCAACCGGGACAGAGAGCACAGATACGCAGTATTTT.

This chain uses TRBV29-1 with TRBJ1-2, with TRBD1 matching 7 bases. Trimming at V came to 3 bases and at J to 6 bases, leaving 10 bases not matched to a gene. Germline CDR1 and CDR2: SQVTM and ANQGSEA. This CDR3 contains 14 residues. The CDR3 coding sequence is TGCAGCGTTGATTGGGGTGGACAGGCCGATGGCTACACCTTC. Its protein is CSVDWGGQADGYTF. Full variable domain (outside the CDR3, taken from reference TRBV29-1 and TRBJ1-2): SAVISQKPSRDICQRGTSLTIQCQVDSQVTMMFWYRQQPGQSLTLIATANQGSEATYESGFVIDKFPISRPNLTFSTLTVSNMSPEDSSIYLCSVDWGGQADGYTFGSGTRLTVV.

The rearrangement uses TRBV10-3 and TRBJ2-7; D tentatively fits TRBD1 or TRBD2 (5 bases each). The CDR3 runs 13 residues. CDR1 is ENHRY and CDR2 is SYGVKD in the germline V gene. Trimming removed 4 bases from V and 2 bases from J, with 9 bases in between. CDR3 coding DNA: TGTGCCATCAGTGGGGACGTTGCCTACGAGCAGTACTTC. Protein: CAISGDVAYEQYF.

This clonotype appeared a few times. The chain joins TRBV4-3 to TRBJ2-1; 9 bases are a match to TRBD2. CDR3 size: 17 residues. Germline CDR1 LGHNA, CDR2 YSLEER. Trimming cost V 0 bases and J 7 bases; bases outside gene matches: 10. The CDR3: CASSQEWGWGLANEQFF. CDR3 nucleotides: TGCGCCAGCAGCCAAGAGTGGGGTTGGGGACTAGCTAATGAGCAGTTCTTC.

This chain links TRBV11-2 with TRBJ1-1; the match to TRBD1 covers 9 bases. After removal of 1 base from V and 1 base from J, the junction contained 10 bases not matched to a gene. Germline-derived CDR1 and CDR2 are SGHAT and FQNNGV. CDR3 length: 18 amino acids. The CDR3 sequence is CASSLVPLPGQGNTEAFF. The CDR3 bases are TGTGCCAGCAGCTTAGTCCCGCTTCCGGGACAGGGGAACACTGAAGCTTTCTTT.

CDR3 region: CASRIDRTGWTEAFF. The DNA of the CDR3 is TGTGCCAGCAGGATAGATAGGACAGGGTGGACTGAAGCTTTCTTT. The J gene is TRBJ1-1, the V gene TRBV27; 8 positions match TRBD1. The CDR3 has 15 residues. Germline CDR1 MNHEY, CDR2 SMNVEV (reference sequence). Unmatched junction bases numbered 11, after V lost 6 bases and J lost 5 bases.

This clonotype showed up just a few times. The chain links TRBV12-3 or TRBV12-4 to TRBJ2-1; no clear D. The V end lost 4 bases, the J end lost 9 bases, and 7 bases lay between the germline ends. This CDR3 has 11 residues. DNA of the CDR3: TGTGCCAGCAGTTCGGTAGGTGAGCAGTTCTTC. It encodes CASSSVGEQFF.

J is TRBJ2-4 and V is TRBV20-1; unclear D gene. CDR1 is DFQATT, CDR2 SNEGSKA, per germline (reference sequence). The CDR3 sequence is 15 residues long. V was cut by 3 bases and J by 1 base, with 13 bases left in between. DNA for the CDR3: TGCAGTGCTAGTAGGGCAGAGAGCGCCAAAAACATTCAGTACTTC. Protein product: CSASRAESAKNIQYF.

This sequence joins TRBV9 and TRBJ2-7; TRBD1 matches 8 bases. Germline V gene data show CDR1 as SGDLS and CDR2 as YYNGEE. The CDR3 consists of 15 residues. V was pared by 3 bases and J by 3 bases, with 8 bases of the junction left unmatched. The CDR3 is CASSGSAGTGYEQYF. The CDR3, as DNA: TGTGCCAGCAGCGGCTCGGCGGGGACAGGCTACGAGCAGTACTTC.

This clonotype was counted a few times. The V call is TRBV6-6, the J call TRBJ2-5; D is uncertain. This CDR3 is 14 amino acids long. The germline V gene has CDR1 MNHNY and CDR2 SVGAGI (reference sequence). Trimming took off 0 bases at V and 5 bases at J, with 10 bases between the two ends. This CDR3 reads CASSYSSFGETQYF. The CDR3 coding sequence is TGTGCCAGCAGTTACTCGTCCTTCGGGGAGACCCAGTACTTC.

V is TRBV7-2 and J is TRBJ1-4; 9 nucleotides align to TRBD1. The germline V gene encodes CDR1 SGHTA and CDR2 FQGNSA. Losses at the gene ends were 3 bases for V and 6 bases for J; bases not matched to a gene: 2. The CDR3 spans 14 residues. This CDR3 reads CASSFTGGDEKLFF. The CDR3 DNA reads TGTGCCAGCAGCTTTACAGGGGGCGATGAAAAACTGTTTTTT.

There are a few counts of this clonotype. This chain connects TRBV9 to TRBJ2-4; D gene ambiguous. CDR3 length: 15 residues. CDR1 and CDR2 (germline): SGDLS, YYNGEE. The V gene lost 0 bases and the J gene lost 6 bases, with 13 bases spanning the gap. DNA for the CDR3: TGTGCCAGCAGCGTAGGCGAGGTCGTGGGAAACATTCAGTACTTC. Amino acids: CASSVGEVVGNIQYF.